Listed below are T cell receptor beta chains from one sample, sequenced in a study of tumor-infiltrating lymphocytes in localized non-small cell lung cancer. Profiling relied on immunoSEQ multiplex PCR, and the TCRdb table lists in-frame clones only, not all of them. The table records 20,000 to 25,000 clones, 60% to 75% of them present only once. Sequenced input: lung tumor tissue. The receptors were sampled from a human donor with non-small cell lung cancer. The conserved cysteine and the conserved F or W are not part of the CDR3 here.

V gene: TRBV5-8
CDR3 protein: ASSLGGLSTDTQY

V gene: TRBV29-1
CDR3 protein: SVEGRASGEFYEQY

V gene: TRBV2
CDR3 protein: ASSLSINTEAF

V gene: TRBV19
CDR3 protein: ASSIEDTYSNQPQH

V gene: TRBV9
CDR3 protein: ASSGRDYGVNEQF

V gene: TRBV7-9
CDR3 protein: ASSFQGTADTQY

V gene: TRBV30
CDR3 protein: AWSPLTREKLF

V gene: TRBV9
CDR3 protein: ASSVGTQGTDEQF

V gene: TRBV10-3
CDR3 protein: AIRRDINYGYT

V gene: TRBV7-3
CDR3 protein: ASSLRQGGKLF

V gene: TRBV6-5
CDR3 protein: ASSLGQGAREQY

V gene: TRBV25-1
CDR3 protein: ASSETGWDEAF

V gene: TRBV21-1
CDR3 protein: ASSKDSSGNTIY

V gene: TRBV18
CDR3 protein: ASSPVPGEHEQF

V gene: TRBV6-1
CDR3 protein: ASSESMAANTEAF

V gene: TRBV12-2
CDR3 protein: ASRQKAGGVSYNEQF

V gene: TRBV6-1
CDR3 protein: ASTERALNEKLF

V gene: TRBV11-2
CDR3 protein: ASSFNANTEAF

V gene: TRBV27
CDR3 protein: ASSFGASIETQY

V gene: TRBV10-3
CDR3 protein: ASSSNIKETQY

V gene: TRBV6-1
CDR3 protein: ASSDGSSYNEQF

V gene: TRBV5-4
CDR3 protein: ASSLGRVNTEAF

V gene: TRBV5-1
CDR3 protein: ASSLEGGYEKLF

V gene: TRBV6-1
CDR3 protein: ASSDIGLRGSYT

V gene: TRBV29-1
CDR3 protein: SVGQGAAGYGYT

V gene: TRBV6-6
CDR3 protein: ASSRREGQPQH

V gene: TRBV29-1
CDR3 protein: SVEEGGGFQF